This T cell receptor (beta chain) is from a study of shared clonotypes between healthy human individuals. Trimming at V came to 3 bases and at J to 5 bases, leaving 0 bases not matched to a gene. Germline CDR1 reads SGHTA; CDR2 reads FQGTGA. This CDR3 is built from 14 residues. Assay used: immunoSEQ multiplex PCR; TCRdb lists only in-frame clones, some missing. The table has a few hundred thousand clones, approximately 97% seen once. General study points: Though the depth was large, rarefaction showed that sorted-subset sequencing was incomplete.

In regard to this clone: Antigen: not known.

Only Caucasian adults living in Nashville, Tennessee made up the donor group. The sample consisted of memory CD8+ T cells sorted from blood. The sample's subset: CD45RO+ cells pooled with CCR7-negative TemRA cells. This chain joins TRBV7-3 and TRBJ2-1, with 11 bases fitting TRBD2. This clonotype was sampled from a young man in good health. This CDR3 is CASSFSGRDNEQFF. CDR3 nucleotides: TGTGCCAGCAGCTTTAGCGGGAGGGACAATGAGCAGTTCTTC.